The 9 T cell receptor beta chains below all came from one sample that was sequenced in a study of T-cell reconstitution after alpha-beta-depleted transplantation in children. Unique molecular identifiers were incorporated into the prepared TCRbeta library. TCRdb itself ran the PCR reads through MiXCR, one entry per CDR3 protein. The repertoire holds 800,000 to 1,000,000 distinct CDR3 sequences, with about 29% as singletons. Source: PBMCs, mostly from graft donor cells, taken 360 days after TCRalphabeta/CD19-depleted stem cell transplant. The receptors originated from a boy under three years old who had a stem cell transplant for SCID, so the T cells may come from the graft donor.

The chain is built from TRBV12-3 or TRBV12-4 and TRBJ2-1, with 9 bases aligning to TRBD2. V gave up 6 bases and J gave up 0 bases; unmatched junction bases: 3. The CDR3 is made up of 15 amino acids. The CDR3 reads CASRLLAGSYNEQFF. CDR3 sequence (DNA): TGTGCCAGCAGGCTACTAGCGGGCTCCTACAATGAGCAGTTCTTC.

The V gene is TRBV20-1, the J gene TRBJ2-4, with 7 bases fitting TRBD1. The V gene end was trimmed by 5 bases and the J gene end by 1 base; junction bases not matched to a gene: 5. Germline CDR1 reads DFQATT; CDR2 reads SNEGSKA (reference sequence). The CDR3 loop spans 14 amino acids. The CDR3 reads CSAALGQAKNIQYF. As DNA, the CDR3 is TGCAGTGCTGCGCTGGGACAGGCCAAAAACATTCAGTACTTC.

This clonotype came up a few times. The rearrangement uses TRBV7-9 and TRBJ2-5; no clear D gene. From germline, CDR1 is SEHNR and CDR2 FQNEAQ (reference sequence). The CDR3 is 14 residues long. Trimming cost V 4 bases and J 5 bases, with 14 bases left between them. CDR3 coding DNA: TGTGCCAGCAGCTCCCCGATACGTAAGGAGACCCAGTACTTC. This codes for CASSSPIRKETQYF.

J is TRBJ2-5 and V is TRBV20-1; D remains unclear. The CDR3 has 11 amino acids. Germline CDR1 and CDR2: DFQATT and SNEGSKA (reference sequence). With 6 bases removed from V and 5 bases from J, the gap between germline ends came to 10 bases. CDR3 sequence: CSATLDETQYF. The CDR3 DNA reads as TGCAGTGCCACTCTCGACGAGACCCAGTACTTC.

This clonotype occurred a few times. V gene TRBV12-3 or TRBV12-4 combines with J gene TRBJ1-1; D unclear. V was trimmed by 6 bases and J by 0 bases, leaving 11 bases between them. The CDR3 contains 14 residues. The CDR3 loop is CASSYTAMNTEAFF. CDR3 DNA: TGTGCCAGCAGCTATACAGCCATGAACACTGAAGCTTTCTTT.

This chain links TRBV29-1 with TRBJ2-5, with 12 positions matching TRBD2. This CDR3 has 15 amino acids. The trim removed 6 bases at V and 3 bases at J, leaving 8 bases unmatched. Germline-derived CDR1 and CDR2 are SQVTM and ANQGSEA. Here the CDR3 reads CSVPLLAGGKETQYF. CDR3 DNA sequence: TGCAGCGTGCCGTTACTAGCGGGGGGCAAAGAGACCCAGTACTTC.

This clonotype was counted between two and nine times. The V gene is TRBV5-1, the J gene TRBJ1-6; TRBD1 is a possible D gene (6 bases). CDR1 is SGHRS and CDR2 is YFSETQ in the germline V gene. Trimming left V 3 bases short and J 7 bases short, with 14 bases between. The length of the CDR3 is 15 residues. The CDR3: CASSSAGGGNSPLHF. For the CDR3, the DNA is TGCGCCAGCAGCTCCGCTGGGGGCGGAAATTCACCCCTCCACTTT.

The chain uses TRBV5-1 and TRBJ2-7; 12 positions agree with TRBD2. The CDR3 is made up of 15 amino acids. In germline, CDR1 is SGHRS, CDR2 YFSETQ. V was pared by 4 bases and J by 3 bases, with 5 bases of the junction left unmatched. CDR3 region: CASSLGTSGYYEQYF. The CDR3 nucleotides read TGCGCCAGCAGCCTCGGGACTAGCGGGTACTACGAGCAGTACTTC.

The CDR3 protein is CASSRGLGSSYEQYF. As DNA, the CDR3 is TGCGCCAGCAGCCGGGGCCTGGGAAGCTCCTACGAGCAGTACTTC. The chain joins TRBV4-3 to TRBJ2-7; a possible D gene is TRBD1 (5 bases). Looked up from germline, CDR1 is LGHNA and CDR2 is YSLEER. The V end lost 4 bases, the J end lost 0 bases, and 13 bases lay between the germline ends. The CDR3 consists of 15 residues.